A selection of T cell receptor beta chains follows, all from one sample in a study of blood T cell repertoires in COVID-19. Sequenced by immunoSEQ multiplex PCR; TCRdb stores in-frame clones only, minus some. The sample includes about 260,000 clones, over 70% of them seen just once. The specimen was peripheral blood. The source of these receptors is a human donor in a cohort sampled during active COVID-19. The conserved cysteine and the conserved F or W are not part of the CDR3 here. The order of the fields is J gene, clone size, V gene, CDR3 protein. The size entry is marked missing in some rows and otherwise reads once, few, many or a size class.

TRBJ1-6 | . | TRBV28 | ASSFGTGNSPLH
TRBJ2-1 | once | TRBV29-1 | SVEDPPRGVYEQF
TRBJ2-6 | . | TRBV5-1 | ASTRVASGANVLT
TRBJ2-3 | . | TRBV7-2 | ASSLAKNTDTQY
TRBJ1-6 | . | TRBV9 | ASSLGSSYNSPLH
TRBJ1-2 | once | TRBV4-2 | ASSQDNGDGYT
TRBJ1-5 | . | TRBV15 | ATSRVYPRQPQH
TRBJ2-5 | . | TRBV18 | ASSPPGLAGQETQY
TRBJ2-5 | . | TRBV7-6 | ASSLFGGLETQY
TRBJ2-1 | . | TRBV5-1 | ASSPVSGRSTDEQF
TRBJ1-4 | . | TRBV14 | ASSRLPAWGEGNNEKLF
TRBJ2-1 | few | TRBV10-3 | AISESLAGALDSSYNEQF
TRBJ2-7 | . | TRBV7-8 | ASSSRDSYEQY
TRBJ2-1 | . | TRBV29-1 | SGSGSSYNEQF
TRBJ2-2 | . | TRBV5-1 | ASSLIQGDTGELF
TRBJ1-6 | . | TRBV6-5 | ASSYQGYWDSPLH
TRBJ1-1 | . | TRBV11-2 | ASSPGDRATEAF
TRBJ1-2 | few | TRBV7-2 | ASSLFRGDYGYT
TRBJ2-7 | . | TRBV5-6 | ASSFGTGLMTYEQY
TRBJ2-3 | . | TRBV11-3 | ASSDRLAGERDTQY
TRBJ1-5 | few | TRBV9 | ASSVDPRANQPQH
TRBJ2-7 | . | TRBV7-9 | ASSLKPGVVAGVSYEQY
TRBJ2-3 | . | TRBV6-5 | ASKMLTSTDTQY
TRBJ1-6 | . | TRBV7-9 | ASSRGQPNSPLH
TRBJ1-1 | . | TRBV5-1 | ASSLYYDRGTMNTEAF
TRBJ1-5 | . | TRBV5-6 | ASSPQGGQPQH
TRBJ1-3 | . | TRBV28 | ASTIAGHLNTIY
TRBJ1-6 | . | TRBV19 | ASSKVTGSPLH
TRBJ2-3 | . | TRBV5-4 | ASSLDRSTDTQY
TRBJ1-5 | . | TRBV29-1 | SGVSLTVGNQPQH
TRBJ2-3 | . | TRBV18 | ASSQIAGQTTDTQY
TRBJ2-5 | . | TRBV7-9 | ASSAGPMKGETQY
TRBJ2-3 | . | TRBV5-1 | ASGTSGSADTQY
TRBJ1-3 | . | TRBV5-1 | ASSSGQDSGNTIY
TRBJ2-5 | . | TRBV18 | ASSLTRQETQY
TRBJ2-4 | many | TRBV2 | ASRGTSGVAKNIQY
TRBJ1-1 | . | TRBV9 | ASSAGLGQGAMGTEAF
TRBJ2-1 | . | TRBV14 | ASSHGRLASSYNEQF
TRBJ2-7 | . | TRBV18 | ASSPTDTINYEQY
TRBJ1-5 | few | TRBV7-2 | ASSEDGLHNQPQH
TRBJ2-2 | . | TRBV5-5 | ASSLVPLGRTGELF
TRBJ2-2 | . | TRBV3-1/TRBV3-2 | ASSPTGYTGELF
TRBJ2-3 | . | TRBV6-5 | ASSQGQGSADTQY
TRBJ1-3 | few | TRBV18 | ASRTGNSGNTIY
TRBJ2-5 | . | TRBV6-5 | ATLSGGQYQETQY
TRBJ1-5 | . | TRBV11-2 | ASSSGTGANQPQH
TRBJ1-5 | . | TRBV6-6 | ASSLTGVGNQPQH
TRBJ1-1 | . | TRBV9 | ASSPPGQGGPAEAF
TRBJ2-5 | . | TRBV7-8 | ASSLVSTSGRAQETQY
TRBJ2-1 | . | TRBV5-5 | ASSRQEKDYNEQF
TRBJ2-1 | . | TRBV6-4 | ASPDSTSGKGYNEQF
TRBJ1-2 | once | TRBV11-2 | ASSFSAGVASSPNGYT
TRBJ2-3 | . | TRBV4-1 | ASSQSPSGGADTQY
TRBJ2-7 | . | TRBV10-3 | AISELDSRGEQY
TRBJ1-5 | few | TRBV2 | ASSEAPGTGGLYSNQPQH
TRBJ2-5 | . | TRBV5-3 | ARSFGVEETQY
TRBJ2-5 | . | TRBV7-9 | ASSLARSSETQY